The clone carrying this T cell receptor (beta chain) was picked up a small number of times. Its antigen is still unknown. Regarding time point: week 5, during vaccination. In every dose of vaccine, 300 ug of mutant IDH1 20-mer peptide was given alongside topical imiquimod. Germline CDR1 is SGHKS and CDR2 is YYEKEE (reference sequence). The CDR3 is 15 residues long. Trimming cost V 2 bases and J 6 bases; bases outside gene matches: 5. Method: immunoSEQ multiplex PCR; TCRdb's copy keeps in-frame clones and lacks some. The table has roughly 34,000 clones, 50% to 60% seen once. The sample is drawn from a study of a mutant IDH1 vaccine in newly diagnosed glioma. As for the study in general: Patients began vaccination 4-6 weeks after radiotherapy alone, or with temozolomide cycles. Most patients had received both radiotherapy and temozolomide, the prior options being radiotherapy, temozolomide, or both.

Study findings and constraints: Whatever changes occurred in top peripheral T cell clonotypes seemed unrelated to pseudoprogression. Altogether, approximately 93% of patients exhibited vaccine-induced immune responses.

This chain uses TRBV5-5 with TRBJ1-4; 9 nucleotides agree with TRBD1. This receptor was taken from a woman aged 18-29 years with glioma. Sequencing used PBMCs, obtained from a glioma patient whose treatment included an IDH1 peptide vaccine. CDR3 sequence reads: CASSFHRGRDEKLFF. The CDR3 DNA reads as TGTGCCAGCAGCTTCCACAGGGGGCGGGATGAAAAACTGTTTTTT.